This T cell receptor beta chain was identified during a study of blood T cell repertoires in COVID-19. Profiled with immunoSEQ multiplex PCR; TCRdb holds only in-frame clones, not every one. The sample holds more than 60,000 clones; approximately 82% are singletons and the top ten take more than 9%. This clone turned up a few times. This receptor was identified in a man in his fifties or sixties with acute or convalescent COVID-19. Material for sequencing was peripheral blood.

For the CDR3, the DNA is TGTGCCAGCAGTCCTCGTGGTAGCGAGTACGAGCAGTACTTC. It yields the protein CASSPRGSEYEQYF. V and J are TRBV2 and TRBJ2-7, with D possibly TRBD2 on 5 matching bases. V lost 5 bases and J 4 bases, leaving 15 bases between the germline ends. The CDR3 contains 14 residues. CDR1 and CDR2 (germline): SNHLY, FYNNEI. Full variable domain (rest looked up from reference TRBV2 and TRBJ2-7): EPEVTQTPSHQVTQMGQEVILRCVPISNHLYFYWYRQILGQKVEFLVSFYNNEISEKSEIFDDQFSVERPDGSNFTLKIRSTKLEDSAMYFCASSPRGSEYEQYFGPGTRLTVT.